These 26 T cell receptor beta chains were sequenced from one sample in a study of neoadjuvant anti-PD-1 for oral cavity cancer. This sample's time point: after neoadjuvant nivolumab, at surgical resection. Measured with immunoSEQ multiplex PCR; TCRdb has only the in-frame clones, and not every one. The table has more than 10,000 clones, 71% seen once; the top ten hold around 2.4%. The source was PBMCs, collected after nivolumab (anti-PD-1) treatment. The source of these receptors is a person aged 35-79 years with oral cavity squamous cell carcinoma.

The chain couples TRBV5-1 to TRBJ2-4, with D unclear. Trimming stripped 0 bases from V and 4 bases from J, with 11 bases between. The CDR3 consists of 15 residues. The germline CDR1 and CDR2 sequences are SGHRS and YFSETQ. CDR3 DNA sequence: TGCGCCAGCAGCTTGGGTTCCGTAGAAAAAAACATTCAGTACTTC. It yields the protein CASSLGSVEKNIQYF.

This clone appeared a few times. The chain links TRBV6-5 to TRBJ1-3, with D tentatively TRBD1 (6 bases). The ends were cut back, 7 bases at V and 3 bases at J, with 13 bases in the middle. Germline CDR1 is MNHEY and CDR2 is SVGAGI. The CDR3 is made up of 14 amino acids. The CDR3 nucleotides are TGTGCCAGCACCGAACAGGGTGGTGGAAACACCATATATTTT. It translates to CASTEQGGGNTIYF.

The chain employs TRBV7-8 and TRBJ1-5; D not resolved. V lost 4 bases, J lost 4 bases, and 20 bases lay in between. The germline gives CDR1 SGHVS, CDR2 FQNEAQ. CDR3 length: 17 residues. Here the CDR3 DNA reads TGTGCCAGCAGCTCCTTTGCTGGAACAGCCTATAATCAGCCCCAGCATTTT. This sequence encodes CASSSFAGTAYNQPQHF.

V is TRBV5-1 and J is TRBJ2-4, with 9 bases lining up with TRBD2. The V and J ends lost 4 bases and 7 bases, in that order; junction bases with no gene match: 9. CDR3 length: 15 residues. Germline CDR1 is SGHRS and CDR2 is YFSETQ. The CDR3 reads CASSPAGAGGNIQYF. The CDR3 DNA reads as TGCGCCAGCAGCCCGGCAGGGGCGGGAGGGAACATTCAGTACTTC. The full variable domain, in which reference TRBV5-1 and TRBJ2-4 provide the parts outside the CDR3, is KAGVTQTPRYLIKTRGQQVTLSCSPISGHRSVSWYQQTPGQGLQFLFEYFSETQRNKGNFPGRFSGRQFSNSRSEMNVSTLELGDSALYLCASSPAGAGGNIQYFGAGTRLSVL.

The chain employs TRBV4-2 and TRBJ2-3; tentative D call: TRBD2 (6 bases). Germline-derived CDR1 and CDR2 are LGHNA and YNFKEQ. The CDR3 loop spans 13 amino acids. The V gene lost 11 bases and the J gene lost 1 base, with 13 bases spanning the gap. CDR3 DNA: TGTGCCGTAGCGGTCGTAGGCACAGATACGCAGTATTTT. Residues: CAVAVVGTDTQYF.

This chain joins TRBV6-5 and TRBJ1-1; 9 positions match TRBD1. Germline loops: CDR1 MNHEY, CDR2 SVGAGI. This CDR3 is 15 amino acids long. After removal of 8 bases from V and 6 bases from J, the junction contained 13 bases not matched to a gene. The CDR3 sequence is CASYRGQGPSAEAFF. In DNA, the CDR3 is TGTGCCAGCTATAGGGGACAGGGCCCGAGCGCTGAAGCTTTCTTT.

The V and J genes are TRBV4-2 and TRBJ1-1; D call uncertain. The length of the CDR3 is 14 residues. Germline CDR1 is LGHNA and CDR2 is YNFKEQ. V lost 1 base and J 6 bases, leaving 12 bases between the germline ends. CDR3 residues: CASSQAHRAAEAFF. The CDR3 DNA follows: TGTGCCAGCAGCCAAGCCCATAGGGCAGCTGAAGCTTTCTTT.

Regarding this clone: The junction shows a germline mismatch at one end, possibly a read error. CDR3 in DNA: TGTGCCTGGAGTAGGGACAGGCCCTCTACGTGGAACTTC. Translation gives CAWSRDRPSTWNF. The chain carries TRBV30 and TRBJ2-7, with TRBD1 identical over 8 bases. This CDR3 has 13 residues. Germline V lookup: CDR1 GTSNPN, CDR2 SVGIG (reference sequence).

The chain recombines TRBV5-4 with TRBJ1-1; the D gene is possibly TRBD1 (6 bases). The CDR3 extends over 15 amino acids. V dropped 1 base and J dropped 5 bases, with 15 bases sitting between them. Germline loops: CDR1 SGHNT, CDR2 YYREEE (reference sequence). The CDR3 is CASSLQGPRGTEAFF. The CDR3 region has the DNA TGTGCCAGCAGCTTGCAGGGGCCGCGGGGAACTGAAGCTTTCTTT.

The CDR3 nucleotides read TGTGCCTGGAGTGTGAGGACACGCCATAATGAAAAACTGTTTTTT. Translation: CAWSVRTRHNEKLFF. The chain uses TRBV30 and TRBJ1-4, with D possibly matching TRBD1 (5 bases). This CDR3 has 15 amino acids. The V end lost 0 bases, the J end lost 4 bases, and 12 bases lay between the germline ends. From germline, CDR1 is GTSNPN and CDR2 SVGIG (reference sequence).

This clone appeared a single time. The chain uses TRBV11-1 and TRBJ2-7; D perhaps matches TRBD1 (5 bases). The V end lost 3 bases, the J end lost 4 bases, and 10 bases lay between the germline ends. Germline lookup yields CDR1 SGHAT and CDR2 FQDESV (reference sequence). The CDR3 runs 13 residues. CDR3 sequence reads: CASSFPGSYEQYF. The CDR3 nucleotides read TGTGCCAGCAGCTTTCCAGGGTCGTACGAGCAGTACTTC.

The CDR3 spells CASSYIPGTSQETQYF. The DNA for the CDR3 is TGTGCCAGCAGCTACATCCCCGGGACTAGCCAAGAGACCCAGTACTTC. The rearrangement links TRBV7-9 to TRBJ2-5, with 8 bases aligning to TRBD2. The V segment lost 4 bases and the J segment 1 base; nucleotides outside the gene matches: 8. Germline CDR1 SEHNR, CDR2 FQNEAQ (reference sequence). The CDR3 spans 16 residues. The variable domain in full, completed from reference TRBV7-9 and TRBJ2-5, reads DTGVSQNPRHKITKRGQNVTFRCDPISEHNRLYWYRQTLGQGPEFLTYFQNEAQLEKSRLLSDRFSAERPKGSFSTLEIQRTEQGDSAMYLCASSYIPGTSQETQYFGPGTRLLVL.

The rearrangement joins TRBV11-2 to TRBJ2-1, with a tentative D call TRBD2 (6 bases). There are 14 residues in the CDR3. Trimming left V 0 bases short and J 9 bases short, with 12 bases between. In germline, CDR1 is SGHAT, CDR2 FQNNGV. The CDR3 coding sequence is TGTGCCAGCAGCTTAGAGCCGACTAGAAGTGAGCAGTTCTTC. Translation: CASSLEPTRSEQFF.

The chain combines TRBV30 with TRBJ1-1; D might be TRBD1 (5 bases). Trimming cost V 2 bases and J 6 bases, with 10 bases left between them. The CDR3 runs to 12 residues. Germline CDR1 GTSNPN, CDR2 SVGIG (reference sequence). The CDR3 spells CAWSLLGAEAFF. CDR3 nucleotides: TGTGCCTGGAGTCTATTGGGGGCTGAAGCTTTCTTT.

The gene calls are TRBV2 and TRBJ1-2, with D possibly TRBD1 on 6 matching bases. Per germline, CDR1 SNHLY and CDR2 FYNNEI. The CDR3 is made up of 13 amino acids. V lost 7 bases and J lost 6, with 15 bases in between. The CDR3 DNA sequence: TGTGCCAGCACGGGGGGCCCCCCGAATGGCTACACCTTC. Its translation is CASTGGPPNGYTF.

The chain has TRBV6-4 and TRBJ2-1, with D perhaps matching TRBD1 (6 bases). V lost 5 bases and J lost 13, with 27 bases in between. This CDR3 has 16 residues. CDR1 and CDR2 (germline): MRHNA, SNTAGT. The CDR3 is CASSPQGSSTQGSQFF. CDR3 nucleotide sequence: TGTGCCAGCAGTCCACAGGGATCTTCTACCCAGGGATCTCAGTTCTTC.

CDR3 sequence: CASSSVGGSEAFF. For the CDR3, the DNA is TGTGCCAGCAGCTCCGTCGGGGGATCCGAAGCTTTCTTT. This sequence joins TRBV11-1 and TRBJ1-1, with D possibly matching TRBD1 (5 bases). V lost 4 bases and J lost 8, with 14 bases in between. This CDR3 is 13 amino acids long. CDR1 is SGHAT, CDR2 FQDESV, per germline (reference sequence).

This chain connects TRBV5-1 to TRBJ2-1; D is unresolved. Deletions cut 1 base from V and 2 bases from J, with 4 bases between. The CDR3 consists of 13 residues. Looked up from germline, CDR1 is SGHRS and CDR2 is YFSETQ. The CDR3 sequence: CASSLLPYNEQFF. CDR3 bases: TGCGCCAGCAGCTTGTTACCCTACAATGAGCAGTTCTTC.

The CDR3 region has the DNA TGTGCCAGCAGTCCCACCCTGGGGATTATAGGCTACACCTTC. The encoded protein is CASSPTLGIIGYTF. The chain couples TRBV2 to TRBJ1-2, with D uncertain. The V gene's germline CDR1 is SNHLY and CDR2 FYNNEI. CDR3 length: 14 amino acids. V lost 5 bases and J lost 8, with 18 bases in between.

V and J are TRBV5-1 and TRBJ2-1; D not resolved. Germline V gives CDR1 SGHRS, CDR2 YFSETQ. The V end was cut by 0 bases, the J end by 15 bases, with 16 bases between. The CDR3 spans 13 residues. Written as DNA, the CDR3 is TGCGCCAGCAGCTTGGGAATGCGAGAGAATCGGTTCTTC. This encodes CASSLGMRENRFF. The full variable domain, completed using reference TRBV5-1 and TRBJ2-1, is KAGVTQTPRYLIKTRGQQVTLSCSPISGHRSVSWYQQTPGQGLQFLFEYFSETQRNKGNFPGRFSGRQFSNSRSEMNVSTLELGDSALYLCASSLGMRENRFFGPGTRLTVL.

The chain joins TRBV5-4 to TRBJ1-3; D is ambiguous. Per germline, CDR1 SGHNT and CDR2 YYREEE (reference sequence). The ends were cut back, 0 bases at V and 0 bases at J, with 10 bases in the middle. CDR3 size: 16 residues. This chain's CDR3 is CASSLGTAVSGNTIYF. The CDR3 bases are TGTGCCAGCAGCTTGGGGACGGCAGTCTCTGGAAACACCATATATTTT.

The chain has TRBV5-4 and TRBJ1-1; D might be TRBD1 (5 bases). The germline CDR1 and CDR2 sequences are SGHNT and YYREEE (reference sequence). The length of the CDR3 is 15 residues. V lost 2 bases and J lost 1, with 12 bases in between. CDR3 in DNA: TGTGCCAGCAGCTTCGGGACGGGCGGGAACACTGAAGCTTTCTTT. Amino acid sequence: CASSFGTGGNTEAFF.

The table lists this clone with a few counts. V gene TRBV5-1 combines with J gene TRBJ2-7; 10 bases fit TRBD2. Germline V lookup: CDR1 SGHRS, CDR2 YFSETQ. The CDR3 spans 14 residues. V lost 5 bases, J lost 3 bases, and 5 bases stayed unmatched. CDR3 bases: TGCGCCAGCAGGCCTAGCGGGAGCTTCTACGAGCAGTACTTC. Protein product: CASRPSGSFYEQYF.

This clone was seen a handful of times. The chain joins TRBV10-2 to TRBJ1-1, with D possibly TRBD1 on 5 matching bases. CDR3 length: 14 amino acids. Per the germline V gene, CDR1 is WSHSY and CDR2 is SAAADI. V lost 5 bases and J lost 0, with 10 bases in between. CDR3 loop: CASSQKGMNTEAFF. Written as DNA, the CDR3 is TGCGCCAGCAGTCAGAAGGGGATGAACACTGAAGCTTTCTTT.

The chain is built from TRBV25-1 and TRBJ1-1, with a weak D call TRBD1 (5 bases). Germline CDR1 MGHDK, CDR2 SYGVNS. CDR3 length: 14 amino acids. With 2 bases removed from V and 2 bases from J, the gap between germline ends came to 9 bases. CDR3 sequence (DNA): TGTGCCAGCAGTGAACAGCAGGGAAACACTGAAGCTTTCTTT. Translated, it gives CASSEQQGNTEAFF.

The chain is built from TRBV11-2 and TRBJ2-7, with D perhaps TRBD1 (5 bases). Trimming cost V 3 bases and J 2 bases, with 8 bases left between them. The germline V gene encodes CDR1 SGHAT and CDR2 FQNNGV. The CDR3 contains 13 residues. CDR3 nucleotides: TGTGCCAGCAGCTTCAGGACAACCTACGAGCAGTACTTC. Protein product: CASSFRTTYEQYF.